The TCR beta chain described here comes from a study of blood T cell repertoires in COVID-19. Study-level information: Spain, Italy and the United States supplied samples that represented acute and convalescent COVID-19. T cells, B-cell-depleted T cells, or PBMCs supplied cDNA or gDNA.

The germline CDR1 and CDR2 sequences are LNHDA and SQIVND (reference sequence). With V trimmed by 5 bases and J by 4 bases, 7 bases remained unmatched. The CDR3 covers 15 residues. The method was immunoSEQ multiplex PCR; TCRdb's version includes in-frame clones alone and lacks a portion of them. The sample includes roughly 28,000 clones, approximately 90% of them seen just once. The clonotype comes from a human donor in a cohort sampled during active COVID-19. The chain is built from TRBV19 and TRBJ2-2, with 7 positions matching TRBD1. The sequencing sample was made of peripheral blood. In DNA, the CDR3 is TGTGCCAGTAGTTTCCGACAGGGAGCCACCGGGGAGCTGTTTTTT. Protein product: CASSFRQGATGELFF.